Listed below are T cell receptor beta chains from one sample, sequenced in a study of regulatory and conventional T cells in breast cancer. Each CDR3 protein gets one entry after TCRdb re-called the PCR reads with MiXCR. The data contain around 16,000 distinct CDR3 sequences, about 31% of them singletons. The sequencing input was conventional T cells from blood. All receptors come from a female donor in good health. Each CDR3 is given with its conserved first and last residue. Fields, in order: clone size, V gene, J gene, CDR3 protein. Size values are once, few and many counts, or a class for expanded clones, and some rows have none.

clone size: .
V gene: TRBV3-1
J gene: TRBJ2-6
CDR3 protein: CASSQHRWDRVHHSGANVLTF

clone size: .
V gene: TRBV7-2
J gene: TRBJ1-3
CDR3 protein: CASSLARTGGNTLYF

clone size: .
V gene: TRBV30
J gene: TRBJ2-7
CDR3 protein: CAWSVRVDREQYF

clone size: .
V gene: TRBV7-8
J gene: TRBJ2-1
CDR3 protein: CASSFGRHSSNNEQFF

clone size: .
V gene: TRBV19
J gene: TRBJ2-7
CDR3 protein: CASSIGEAYEQYF

clone size: few
V gene: TRBV7-9
J gene: TRBJ2-2
CDR3 protein: CASSGELFF

clone size: .
V gene: TRBV5-4
J gene: TRBJ2-3
CDR3 protein: CASSGGTGRDTQYF

clone size: .
V gene: TRBV28
J gene: TRBJ2-3
CDR3 protein: CASSPPRAARQYF

clone size: few
V gene: TRBV5-6
J gene: TRBJ2-4
CDR3 protein: CASLFSGAKNIQYF

clone size: medium-sized
V gene: TRBV10-1
J gene: TRBJ2-5
CDR3 protein: CASSFPGTGGKETQYF

clone size: medium-sized
V gene: TRBV28
J gene: TRBJ2-7
CDR3 protein: CASSLFSGSYEQYF

clone size: .
V gene: TRBV7-2
J gene: TRBJ1-1
CDR3 protein: CAGSRQSANTEAFF

clone size: .
V gene: TRBV4-1
J gene: TRBJ1-1
CDR3 protein: CASSLILGFTEAFF

clone size: few
V gene: TRBV9
J gene: TRBJ2-7
CDR3 protein: CASSVDRGNEQYF

clone size: few
V gene: TRBV7-9
J gene: TRBJ2-1
CDR3 protein: CASSFPPGLAVSYNEQFF

clone size: .
V gene: TRBV10-3
J gene: TRBJ2-7
CDR3 protein: CAISGTGGPSPYEQYF

clone size: .
V gene: TRBV29-1
J gene: TRBJ2-1
CDR3 protein: CSVEAPLRDELFF

clone size: few
V gene: TRBV5-1
J gene: TRBJ2-5
CDR3 protein: CASSLEGSQETQYF

clone size: .
V gene: TRBV21-1
J gene: TRBJ2-1
CDR3 protein: CASSKGGGPYNEQFF

clone size: medium-sized
V gene: TRBV7-2
J gene: TRBJ1-6
CDR3 protein: CASSPQSSYNSPLHF

clone size: .
V gene: TRBV2
J gene: TRBJ1-5
CDR3 protein: CASSENGGQIQPQHF

clone size: .
V gene: TRBV30
J gene: TRBJ2-7
CDR3 protein: CAWSEPYEQYF

clone size: many
V gene: TRBV7-2
J gene: TRBJ1-2
CDR3 protein: CASSFPRGSSKSNYGYTF

clone size: .
V gene: TRBV7-9
J gene: TRBJ2-5
CDR3 protein: CASSFGSGQETQYF

clone size: .
V gene: TRBV5-6
J gene: TRBJ1-1
CDR3 protein: CASSLTGRLYTEAFF